This TCR beta chain was found in a study of T-cell reconstitution after alpha-beta-depleted transplantation in children. Regarding the study as a whole: It was reported that alpha-beta T cells came from several hundred expanded graft clones (about two months after transplant). Recipient T cells and thymic progenitors that survived gave rise to the high TCRbeta diversity observed at day 60 in some patients. Fresh T-cell production supplied most of the T-cell counts and diversity seen one year after transplant.

A library of TCRbeta sequences, prepared with unique molecular identifiers, was generated. Using its own MiXCR run on the PCR reads, TCRdb lists one record per CDR3 protein. The sample contains just over 950,000 distinct CDR3 sequences, less than 30% of which appear only once. The CDR3 is 13 residues long. Trimming removed 7 bases from V and 3 bases from J, with 11 bases in between. Germline loops: CDR1 KGHDR, CDR2 SFDVKD. This clonotype appeared a few times. What it binds is not known. The chain combines TRBV24-1 with TRBJ1-1, with a possible D match to TRBD1 (5 bases). Sample: PBMCs, mostly from graft donor cells, taken 360 days after TCRalphabeta/CD19-depleted stem cell transplant. This clonotype originated in a boy in the first two years of life who had a stem cell transplant for SCID, so the T cells may come from the graft donor. The CDR3 is CATSGGPYTEAFF. In nucleotides, the CDR3 is TGTGCCACCAGCGGGGGACCCTACACTGAAGCTTTCTTT.